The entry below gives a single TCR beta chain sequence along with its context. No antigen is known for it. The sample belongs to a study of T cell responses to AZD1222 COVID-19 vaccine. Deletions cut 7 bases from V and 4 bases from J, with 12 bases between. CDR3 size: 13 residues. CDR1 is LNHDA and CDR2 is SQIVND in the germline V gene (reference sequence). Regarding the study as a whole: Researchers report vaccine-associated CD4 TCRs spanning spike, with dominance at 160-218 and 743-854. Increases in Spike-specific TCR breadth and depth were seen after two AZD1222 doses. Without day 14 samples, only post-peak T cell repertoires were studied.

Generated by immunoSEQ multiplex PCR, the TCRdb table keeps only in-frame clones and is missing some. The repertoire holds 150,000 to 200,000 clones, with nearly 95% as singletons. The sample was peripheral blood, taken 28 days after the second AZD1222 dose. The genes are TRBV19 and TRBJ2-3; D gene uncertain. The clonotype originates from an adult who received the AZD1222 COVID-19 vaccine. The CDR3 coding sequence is TGTGCCAGTACCAACGACCCCCCAGATACGCAGTATTTT. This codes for CASTNDPPDTQYF.